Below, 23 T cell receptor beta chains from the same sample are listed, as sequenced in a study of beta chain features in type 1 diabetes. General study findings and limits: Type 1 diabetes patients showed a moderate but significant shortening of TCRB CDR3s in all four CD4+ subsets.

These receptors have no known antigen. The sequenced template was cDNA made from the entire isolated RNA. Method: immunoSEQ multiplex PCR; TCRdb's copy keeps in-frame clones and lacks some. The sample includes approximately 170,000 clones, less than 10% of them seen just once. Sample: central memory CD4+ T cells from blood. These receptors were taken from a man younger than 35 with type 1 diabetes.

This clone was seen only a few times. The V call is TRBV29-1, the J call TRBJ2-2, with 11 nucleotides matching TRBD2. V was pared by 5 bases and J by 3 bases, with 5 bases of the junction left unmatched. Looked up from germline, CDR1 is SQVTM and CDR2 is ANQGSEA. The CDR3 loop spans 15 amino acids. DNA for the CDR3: TGCAGCGTTCTAGGGACTAGCGGAGACACCGGGGAGCTGTTTTTT. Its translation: CSVLGTSGDTGELFF.

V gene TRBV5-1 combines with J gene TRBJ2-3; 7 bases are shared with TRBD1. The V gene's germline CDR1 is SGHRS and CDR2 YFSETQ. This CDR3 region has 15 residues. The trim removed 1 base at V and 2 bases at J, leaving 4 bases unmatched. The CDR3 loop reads CASSLWTGLTDTQYF. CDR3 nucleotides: TGCGCCAGCAGCTTGTGGACAGGCCTCACAGATACGCAGTATTTT.

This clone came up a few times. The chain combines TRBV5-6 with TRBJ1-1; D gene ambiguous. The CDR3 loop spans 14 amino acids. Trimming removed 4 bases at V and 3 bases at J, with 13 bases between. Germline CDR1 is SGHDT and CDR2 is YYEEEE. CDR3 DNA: TGTGCCAGCAGCGGCGGGTTCGGGGACACTGAAGCTTTCTTT. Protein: CASSGGFGDTEAFF.

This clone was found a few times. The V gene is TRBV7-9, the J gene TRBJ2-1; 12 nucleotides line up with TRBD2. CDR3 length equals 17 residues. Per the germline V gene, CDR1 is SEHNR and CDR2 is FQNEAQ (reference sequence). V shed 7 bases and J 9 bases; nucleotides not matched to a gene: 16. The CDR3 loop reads CASTGGLAGGAGAEQFF. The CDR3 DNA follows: TGTGCCAGCACCGGAGGCCTAGCGGGGGGGGCCGGGGCTGAGCAGTTCTTC.

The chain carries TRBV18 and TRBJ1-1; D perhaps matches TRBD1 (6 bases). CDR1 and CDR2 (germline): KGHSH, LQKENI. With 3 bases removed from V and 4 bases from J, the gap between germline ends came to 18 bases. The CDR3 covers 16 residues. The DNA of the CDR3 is TGTGCCAGCTCACCCATGGGGGCGCGAGGTAGCACTGAAGCTTTCTTT. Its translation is CASSPMGARGSTEAFF.

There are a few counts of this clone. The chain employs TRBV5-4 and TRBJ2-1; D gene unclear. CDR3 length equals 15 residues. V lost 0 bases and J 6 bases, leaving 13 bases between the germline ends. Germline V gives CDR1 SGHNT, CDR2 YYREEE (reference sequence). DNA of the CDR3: TGTGCCAGCAGCTTGGAGCTAGTTGGAGCCAATGAGCAGTTCTTC. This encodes CASSLELVGANEQFF. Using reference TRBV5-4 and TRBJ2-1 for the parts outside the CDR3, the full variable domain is ETGVTQSPTHLIKTRGQQVTLRCSSQSGHNTVSWYQQALGQGPQFIFQYYREEENGRGNFPPRFSGLQFPNYSSELNVNALELDDSALYLCASSLELVGANEQFFGPGTRLTVL.

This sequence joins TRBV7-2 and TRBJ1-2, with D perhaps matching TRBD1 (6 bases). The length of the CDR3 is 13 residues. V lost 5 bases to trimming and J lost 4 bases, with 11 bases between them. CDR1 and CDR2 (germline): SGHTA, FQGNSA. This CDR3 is CASSPQGPYGYTF. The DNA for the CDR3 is TGTGCCAGCAGCCCGCAGGGGCCCTATGGCTACACCTTC.

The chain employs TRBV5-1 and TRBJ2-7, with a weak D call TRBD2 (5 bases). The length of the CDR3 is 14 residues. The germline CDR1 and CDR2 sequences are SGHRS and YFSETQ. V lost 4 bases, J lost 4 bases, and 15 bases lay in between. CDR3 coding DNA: TGCGCCAGCAGCCCAGATGGCTCGGGGTACGAGCAGTACTTC. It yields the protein CASSPDGSGYEQYF.

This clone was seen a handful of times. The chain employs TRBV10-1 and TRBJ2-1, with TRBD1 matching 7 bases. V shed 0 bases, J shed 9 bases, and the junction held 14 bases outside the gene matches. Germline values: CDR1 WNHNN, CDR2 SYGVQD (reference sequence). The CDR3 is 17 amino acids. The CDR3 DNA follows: TGCGCCAGCAGTGAGTCCCGAGGTGGCAGGGCAGGGGGTGAGCAGTTCTTC. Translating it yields CASSESRGGRAGGEQFF.

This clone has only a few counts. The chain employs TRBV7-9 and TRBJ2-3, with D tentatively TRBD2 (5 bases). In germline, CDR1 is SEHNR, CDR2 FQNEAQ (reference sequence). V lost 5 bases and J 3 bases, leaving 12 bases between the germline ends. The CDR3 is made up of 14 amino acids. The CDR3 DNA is TGTGCCAGCAGCCCCCGGGGAGAAACAGATACGCAGTATTTT. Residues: CASSPRGETDTQYF.

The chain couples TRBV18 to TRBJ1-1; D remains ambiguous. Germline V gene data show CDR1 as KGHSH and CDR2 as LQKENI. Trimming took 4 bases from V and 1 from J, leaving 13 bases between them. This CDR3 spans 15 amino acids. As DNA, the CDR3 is TGTGCCAGCTCACTAACGGGGTTCGAGAACACTGAAGCTTTCTTT. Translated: CASSLTGFENTEAFF.

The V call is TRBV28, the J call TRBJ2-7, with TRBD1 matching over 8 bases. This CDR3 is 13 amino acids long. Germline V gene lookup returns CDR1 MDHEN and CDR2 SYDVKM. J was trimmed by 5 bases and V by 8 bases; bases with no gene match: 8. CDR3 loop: CASRGQAPDEQYF. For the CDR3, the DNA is TGTGCCAGCCGGGGACAGGCCCCAGACGAGCAGTACTTC.

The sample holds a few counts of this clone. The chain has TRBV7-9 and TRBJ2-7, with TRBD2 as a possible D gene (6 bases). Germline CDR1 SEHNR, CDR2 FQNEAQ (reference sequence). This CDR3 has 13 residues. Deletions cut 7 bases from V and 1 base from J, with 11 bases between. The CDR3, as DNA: TGTGCCAGCATGTTCGGGGGTTCCTACGAGCAGTACTTC. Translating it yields CASMFGGSYEQYF.

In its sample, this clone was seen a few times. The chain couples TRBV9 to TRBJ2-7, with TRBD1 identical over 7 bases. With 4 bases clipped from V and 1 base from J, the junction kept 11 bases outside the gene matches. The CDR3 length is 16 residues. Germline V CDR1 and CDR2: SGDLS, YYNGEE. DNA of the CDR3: TGTGCCAGCAGCCGCAACCCGACAGGGCGATCCTACGAGCAGTACTTC. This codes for CASSRNPTGRSYEQYF.

The CDR3 DNA sequence: TGCAGCGTGGCCCCCAGGGGCAAAGTAGGCGGCTACACCTTC. Protein sequence: CSVAPRGKVGGYTF. The chain employs TRBV29-1 and TRBJ1-2, with TRBD1 as a possible D gene (6 bases). The CDR3 totals 14 residues. Germline-derived CDR1 and CDR2 are SQVTM and ANQGSEA. Trimming left V 6 bases short and J 8 bases short, with 22 bases between. Using reference TRBV29-1 and TRBJ1-2 for the parts outside the CDR3, the full variable domain is SAVISQKPSRDICQRGTSLTIQCQVDSQVTMMFWYRQQPGQSLTLIATANQGSEATYESGFVIDKFPISRPNLTFSTLTVSNMSPEDSSIYLCSVAPRGKVGGYTFGSGTRLTVV.

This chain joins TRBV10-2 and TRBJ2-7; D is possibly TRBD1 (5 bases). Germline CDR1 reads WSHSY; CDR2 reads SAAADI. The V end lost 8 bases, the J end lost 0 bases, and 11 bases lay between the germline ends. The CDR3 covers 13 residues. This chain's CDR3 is CASLGQDSYEQYF. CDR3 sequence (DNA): TGCGCCAGCCTGGGGCAGGACTCCTACGAGCAGTACTTC.

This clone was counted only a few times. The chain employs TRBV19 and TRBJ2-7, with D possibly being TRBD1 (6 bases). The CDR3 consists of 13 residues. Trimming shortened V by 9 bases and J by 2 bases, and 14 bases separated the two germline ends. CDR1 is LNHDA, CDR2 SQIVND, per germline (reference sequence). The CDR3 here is CASRDRTTYEQYF. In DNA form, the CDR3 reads TGTGCCAGCAGAGACAGGACAACCTACGAGCAGTACTTC.

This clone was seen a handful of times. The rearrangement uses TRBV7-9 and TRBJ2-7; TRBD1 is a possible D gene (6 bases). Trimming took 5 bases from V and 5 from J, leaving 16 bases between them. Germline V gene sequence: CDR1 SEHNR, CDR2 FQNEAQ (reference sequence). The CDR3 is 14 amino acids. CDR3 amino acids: CASSRRQGINEQYF. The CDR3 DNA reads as TGTGCCAGCAGCCGGCGGCAGGGGATCAACGAGCAGTACTTC.

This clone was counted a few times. The CDR3 loop is CASSPSAGDETQYF. The CDR3 DNA is TGTGCCAGCAGCCCGTCAGCGGGAGATGAGACCCAGTACTTC. The chain is built from TRBV5-4 and TRBJ2-5; 8 bases map to TRBD2. The length of the CDR3 is 14 residues. The V segment lost 4 bases and the J segment 5 bases; nucleotides outside the gene matches: 7. In germline, CDR1 is SGHNT, CDR2 YYREEE (reference sequence).

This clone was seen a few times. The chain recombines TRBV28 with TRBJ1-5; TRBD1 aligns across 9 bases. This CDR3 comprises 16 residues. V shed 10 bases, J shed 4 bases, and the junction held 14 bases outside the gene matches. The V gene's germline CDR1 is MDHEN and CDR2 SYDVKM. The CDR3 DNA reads TGTGCCACCACCTATAGGGCGGGACAGGGAAATCAGCCCCAGCATTTT. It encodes CATTYRAGQGNQPQHF.

The CDR3 nucleotides are TGTGCCAGCTCACCCCGCGGGGGGGGAGATACGCAGTATTTT. It codes for CASSPRGGGDTQYF. V is TRBV18 and J is TRBJ2-3; 9 nucleotides line up with TRBD2. Trimming took 3 bases from V and 5 from J; bases not matched to a gene: 3. Germline lookup yields CDR1 KGHSH and CDR2 LQKENI. CDR3 length equals 14 residues.

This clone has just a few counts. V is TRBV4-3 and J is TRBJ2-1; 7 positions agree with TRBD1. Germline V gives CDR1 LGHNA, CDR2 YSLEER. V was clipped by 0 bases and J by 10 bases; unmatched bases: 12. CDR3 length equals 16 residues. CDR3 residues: CASSQDVGSRGSEQFF. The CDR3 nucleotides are TGCGCCAGCAGCCAAGATGTCGGCTCCAGGGGGTCAGAGCAGTTCTTC.

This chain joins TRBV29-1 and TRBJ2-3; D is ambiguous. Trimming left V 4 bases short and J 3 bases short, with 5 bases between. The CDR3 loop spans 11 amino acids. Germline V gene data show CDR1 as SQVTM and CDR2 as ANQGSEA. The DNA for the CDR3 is TGCAGCGTTGGGCTGACAGATACGCAGTATTTT. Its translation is CSVGLTDTQYF.